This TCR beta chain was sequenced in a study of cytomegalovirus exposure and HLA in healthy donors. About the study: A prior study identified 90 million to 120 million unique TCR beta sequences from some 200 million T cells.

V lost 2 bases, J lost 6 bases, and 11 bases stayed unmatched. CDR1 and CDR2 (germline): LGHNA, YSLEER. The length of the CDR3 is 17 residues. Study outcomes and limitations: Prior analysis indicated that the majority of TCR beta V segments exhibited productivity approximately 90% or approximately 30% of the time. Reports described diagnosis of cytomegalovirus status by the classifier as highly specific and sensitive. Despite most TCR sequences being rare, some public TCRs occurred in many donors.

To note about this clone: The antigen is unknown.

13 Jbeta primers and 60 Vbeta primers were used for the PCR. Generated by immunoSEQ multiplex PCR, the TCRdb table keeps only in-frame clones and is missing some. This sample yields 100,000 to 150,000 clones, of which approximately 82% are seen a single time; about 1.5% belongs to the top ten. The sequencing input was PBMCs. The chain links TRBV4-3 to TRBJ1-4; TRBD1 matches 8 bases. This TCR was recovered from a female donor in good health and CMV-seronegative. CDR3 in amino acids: CASSQSRGRTGYEKLFF. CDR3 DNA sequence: TGCGCCAGCAGCCAATCCAGGGGAAGGACAGGGTATGAAAAACTGTTTTTT.